This is a list of T cell receptor beta chains from one sample in a study of T cells in Graves' hyperthyroidism and ophthalmopathy. Via MiXCR, TCRdb re-called the multiplex PCR reads, giving one row per CDR3 protein. The top ten clones hold approximately 30% of a sample with roughly 300,000 distinct CDR3 sequences, 20% to 30% of them seen once. Source material: blood. These TCRs come from a man aged 35 to 55 with Graves' hyperthyroidism that later progressed to Graves' ophthalmopathy. CDR3s include the opening cysteine and the closing phenylalanine or tryptophan. The D gene is left open where the match is weak. Rows give clone size only sometimes, using once, few, many, or a class for an expanded clone.

j_gene: TRBJ2-7
v_gene: TRBV2
d_gene: TRBD1
abundance: many
CDR3aa: CASGRQGDYEQYF
CDR3nt: TGTGCCAGTGGTCGACAGGGGGACTACGAGCAGTACTTC

j_gene: TRBJ2-5
v_gene: TRBV6-8
d_gene: TRBD2
abundance: few
CDR3aa: CASTLAGRSETQYF
CDR3nt: TGTGCCAGCACCCTAGCGGGACGATCGGAGACCCAGTACTTC

j_gene: TRBJ2-7
v_gene: TRBV6-1
d_gene: .
abundance: .
CDR3aa: CASSASGREQYF
CDR3nt: TGTGCCAGCAGTGCCAGTGGGCGAGAGCAGTACTTC

j_gene: TRBJ2-7
v_gene: TRBV3-1
d_gene: TRBD1
abundance: few
CDR3aa: CASSQRTGSGIEQYF
CDR3nt: TGTGCCAGCAGCCAAAGGACAGGGTCCGGGATCGAGCAGTACTTC

j_gene: TRBJ2-7
v_gene: TRBV20-1
d_gene: TRBD2
abundance: once
CDR3aa: CSATSGSSYEQYF
CDR3nt: TGCAGTGCTACTAGCGGGAGCTCCTACGAGCAGTACTTC

j_gene: TRBJ1-4
v_gene: TRBV15
d_gene: TRBD1
abundance: many
CDR3aa: CATSRKTGEREKLFF
CDR3nt: TGTGCCACCAGCAGAAAGACAGGGGAGAGGGAAAAACTGTTTTTT

j_gene: TRBJ2-7
v_gene: TRBV24-1
d_gene: .
abundance: many
CDR3aa: CATSDLLDRAYEQYF
CDR3nt: TGTGCCACCAGTGATTTGCTGGACCGAGCCTACGAGCAGTACTTC

j_gene: TRBJ2-7
v_gene: TRBV20-1
d_gene: TRBD2
abundance: many
CDR3aa: CSARDPGGFGEQYF
CDR3nt: TGCAGTGCTAGAGATCCGGGAGGGTTCGGAGAGCAGTACTTC

j_gene: TRBJ2-7
v_gene: TRBV12-3/TRBV12-4
d_gene: .
abundance: many
CDR3aa: CASSTGFEGSYEQYF
CDR3nt: TGTGCCAGCAGTACGGGTTTTGAGGGCTCCTACGAGCAGTACTTC

j_gene: TRBJ2-5
v_gene: TRBV12-3/TRBV12-4
d_gene: .
abundance: many
CDR3aa: CASSKTPSTETQYF
CDR3nt: TGTGCCAGCAGCAAAACGCCTAGCACAGAGACCCAGTACTTC

j_gene: TRBJ2-7
v_gene: TRBV20-1
d_gene: .
abundance: .
CDR3aa: CSAFLAFSSYEQYF
CDR3nt: TGCAGTGCTTTTCTAGCGTTTAGCTCCTACGAGCAGTACTTC

j_gene: TRBJ1-2
v_gene: TRBV10-3
d_gene: .
abundance: many
CDR3aa: CAISTNRDGYTF
CDR3nt: TGTGCCATCAGTACAAACAGGGATGGCTACACCTTC

j_gene: TRBJ1-1
v_gene: TRBV19
d_gene: .
abundance: many
CDR3aa: CASSRDRLNTEAFF
CDR3nt: TGTGCCAGTAGTAGAGACAGGTTGAACACTGAAGCTTTCTTT

j_gene: TRBJ1-3
v_gene: TRBV6-1
d_gene: TRBD1
abundance: .
CDR3aa: CASRSADRRNTIYF
CDR3nt: TGTGCCAGCAGGTCCGCGGACAGGCGAAACACCATATATTTT

j_gene: TRBJ1-5
v_gene: TRBV6-2/TRBV6-3
d_gene: TRBD1
abundance: .
CDR3aa: CASSYGTGWQPQHF
CDR3nt: TGTGCCAGCAGTTACGGGACAGGGTGGCAGCCCCAGCATTTT

j_gene: TRBJ1-1
v_gene: TRBV7-9
d_gene: .
abundance: many
CDR3aa: CASSLQVWGYTEAFF
CDR3nt: TGTGCCAGCAGCTTACAGGTTTGGGGGTACACTGAAGCTTTCTTT

j_gene: TRBJ2-4
v_gene: TRBV4-1
d_gene: .
abundance: many
CDR3aa: CASSQPLAKNIQYF
CDR3nt: TGCGCCAGCAGCCAGCCACTGGCCAAAAACATTCAGTACTTC

j_gene: TRBJ2-7
v_gene: TRBV6-1
d_gene: TRBD2
abundance: many
CDR3aa: CASSDPRTSGMYEQYF
CDR3nt: TGTGCCAGCAGTGATCCCCGGACTAGCGGGATGTACGAGCAGTACTTC

j_gene: TRBJ2-7
v_gene: TRBV27
d_gene: TRBD1
abundance: many
CDR3aa: CASSRGQGTYEQYF
CDR3nt: TGTGCCAGCAGCCGAGGACAGGGGACGTACGAGCAGTACTTC

j_gene: TRBJ1-3
v_gene: TRBV12-3/TRBV12-4
d_gene: .
abundance: many
CDR3aa: CASSFLGSEGNTIYF
CDR3nt: TGTGCCAGCAGTTTTCTGGGGAGCGAGGGAAACACCATATATTTT

j_gene: TRBJ2-7
v_gene: TRBV6-5
d_gene: .
abundance: many
CDR3aa: CASSYWGAGMYEQYF
CDR3nt: TGTGCCAGCAGTTACTGGGGGGCAGGGATGTACGAGCAGTACTTC

j_gene: TRBJ1-2
v_gene: TRBV6-1
d_gene: TRBD1
abundance: many
CDR3aa: CASSKGRGRIYGYTF
CDR3nt: TGTGCCAGCAGCAAAGGAAGGGGGCGCATCTATGGCTACACCTTC

j_gene: TRBJ2-5
v_gene: TRBV18
d_gene: TRBD1
abundance: .
CDR3aa: CASSPRTGEETQYF
CDR3nt: TGTGCCAGCTCACCACGGACAGGGGAAGAGACCCAGTACTTC

j_gene: TRBJ2-6
v_gene: TRBV12-3/TRBV12-4
d_gene: .
abundance: many
CDR3aa: CASRRDPYSGANVLTF
CDR3nt: TGTGCCAGCAGGCGGGATCCATACTCTGGGGCCAACGTCCTGACTTTC

j_gene: TRBJ2-7
v_gene: TRBV6-2/TRBV6-3
d_gene: TRBD1
abundance: many
CDR3aa: CASSADRGQHSYEQYF
CDR3nt: TGTGCCAGCAGTGCGGACAGGGGGCAACACTCCTACGAGCAGTACTTC

j_gene: TRBJ2-4
v_gene: TRBV5-1
d_gene: .
abundance: many
CDR3aa: CASSLGTTAKNIQYF
CDR3nt: TGCGCCAGCAGCTTGGGGACCACGGCCAAAAACATTCAGTACTTC

j_gene: TRBJ1-6
v_gene: TRBV20-1
d_gene: .
abundance: many
CDR3aa: CSARRPPGSPLHF
CDR3nt: TGCAGTGCGAGACGCCCCCCGGGCTCACCCCTCCACTTT

j_gene: TRBJ2-1
v_gene: TRBV6-4
d_gene: .
abundance: few
CDR3aa: CASSDSSEQFF
CDR3nt: TGTGCCAGCAGTGACTCGAGCGAGCAGTTCTTC

j_gene: TRBJ2-7
v_gene: TRBV5-6
d_gene: .
abundance: few
CDR3aa: CASSEEGEGAYEQYF
CDR3nt: TGTGCCAGCAGTGAAGAGGGGGAAGGAGCCTACGAGCAGTACTTC

j_gene: TRBJ1-2
v_gene: TRBV12-3/TRBV12-4
d_gene: .
abundance: many
CDR3aa: CASNPGIDYGYTF
CDR3nt: TGTGCCAGCAATCCTGGGATCGACTATGGCTACACCTTC

j_gene: TRBJ2-7
v_gene: TRBV11-2
d_gene: .
abundance: many
CDR3aa: CASSSAGAYEQYF
CDR3nt: TGTGCCAGCAGCTCGGCAGGGGCCTACGAGCAGTACTTC

j_gene: TRBJ2-7
v_gene: TRBV3-1
d_gene: .
abundance: many
CDR3aa: CASSQDSPQQYF
CDR3nt: TGTGCCAGCAGCCAAGATTCGCCCCAGCAGTACTTC

j_gene: TRBJ2-5
v_gene: TRBV20-1
d_gene: .
abundance: once
CDR3aa: CSARDSRDPQETQYF
CDR3nt: TGCAGTGCTAGAGACAGCAGGGACCCCCAAGAGACCCAGTACTTC

j_gene: TRBJ1-1
v_gene: TRBV19
d_gene: TRBD1
abundance: many
CDR3aa: CASSSTGGPVEAFF
CDR3nt: TGTGCCAGTAGTTCTACAGGGGGACCCGTTGAAGCTTTCTTT

j_gene: TRBJ1-1
v_gene: TRBV13
d_gene: TRBD1
abundance: .
CDR3aa: CASSYAGQGDTEAFF
CDR3nt: TGTGCCAGCAGCTACGCGGGACAGGGGGACACTGAAGCTTTCTTT

j_gene: TRBJ1-2
v_gene: TRBV11-2
d_gene: .
abundance: many
CDR3aa: CASSLTADGTVYGYTF
CDR3nt: TGTGCCAGCAGCTTAACTGCGGACGGGACGGTCTATGGCTACACCTTC

j_gene: TRBJ1-5
v_gene: TRBV9
d_gene: .
abundance: many
CDR3aa: CASSATGHGDNQPQHF
CDR3nt: TGTGCCAGCAGCGCTACAGGGCACGGTGACAATCAGCCCCAGCATTTT

j_gene: TRBJ2-2
v_gene: TRBV6-5
d_gene: TRBD1
abundance: few
CDR3aa: CASSSSGGTGELFF
CDR3nt: TGTGCCAGCAGTTCCTCAGGGGGCACCGGGGAGCTGTTTTTT

j_gene: TRBJ1-2
v_gene: TRBV6-1
d_gene: .
abundance: many
CDR3aa: CASGPGASNYGYTF
CDR3nt: TGTGCCAGCGGCCCGGGCGCGTCTAACTATGGCTACACCTTC

j_gene: TRBJ2-7
v_gene: TRBV24-1
d_gene: TRBD1
abundance: .
CDR3aa: CATSDPSVTGSYEQYF
CDR3nt: TGTGCCACCAGTGATCCGTCGGTGACAGGGTCCTACGAGCAGTACTTC

j_gene: TRBJ2-2
v_gene: TRBV5-1
d_gene: TRBD1
abundance: many
CDR3aa: CASSDRGSTGELFF
CDR3nt: TGCGCCAGCTCGGACAGGGGGTCCACCGGGGAGCTGTTTTTT

j_gene: TRBJ1-5
v_gene: TRBV30
d_gene: .
abundance: many
CDR3aa: CAWSVRAAGRNQPQHF
CDR3nt: TGTGCCTGGAGTGTACGTGCGGCAGGGAGGAATCAGCCCCAGCATTTT

j_gene: TRBJ1-1
v_gene: TRBV7-3
d_gene: .
abundance: many
CDR3aa: CASSLEGAGAFF
CDR3nt: TGTGCCAGCAGCTTAGAAGGGGCGGGAGCTTTCTTT

j_gene: TRBJ2-7
v_gene: TRBV5-1
d_gene: TRBD1
abundance: many
CDR3aa: CASSTGQGSSYEQYF
CDR3nt: TGCGCCAGCAGCACGGGACAGGGGTCTTCCTACGAGCAGTACTTC

j_gene: TRBJ1-2
v_gene: TRBV5-5
d_gene: .
abundance: many
CDR3aa: CASSPTTGREGGYTF
CDR3nt: TGTGCCAGCAGCCCTACCACGGGCAGGGAAGGTGGCTACACCTTC

j_gene: TRBJ2-7
v_gene: TRBV4-1
d_gene: .
abundance: many
CDR3aa: CASSYTALGEQYF
CDR3nt: TGCGCCAGCAGCTACACGGCACTTGGAGAGCAGTACTTC

j_gene: TRBJ2-2
v_gene: TRBV9
d_gene: TRBD2
abundance: many
CDR3aa: CASSVGWEGITNTGELFF
CDR3nt: TGTGCCAGCAGCGTAGGGTGGGAGGGAATTACGAACACCGGGGAGCTGTTTTTT

j_gene: TRBJ2-5
v_gene: TRBV11-3
d_gene: .
abundance: many
CDR3aa: CASSLGMGETQYF
CDR3nt: TGTGCCAGCAGCCTCGGGATGGGGGAGACCCAGTACTTC

j_gene: TRBJ2-7
v_gene: TRBV11-2
d_gene: .
abundance: many
CDR3aa: CASSTNLAYEQYF
CDR3nt: TGTGCCAGCAGCACCAACTTAGCCTACGAGCAGTACTTC

j_gene: TRBJ2-5
v_gene: TRBV11-2
d_gene: .
abundance: many
CDR3aa: CASSYTPGARETQYF
CDR3nt: TGTGCCAGCAGCTATACTCCAGGGGCTCGGGAGACCCAGTACTTC

j_gene: TRBJ2-7
v_gene: TRBV7-3
d_gene: .
abundance: many
CDR3aa: CASSLKGAGRIGEQYF
CDR3nt: TGTGCCAGCAGCTTAAAGGGGGCAGGGAGGATCGGCGAGCAGTACTTC

j_gene: TRBJ1-3
v_gene: TRBV13
d_gene: .
abundance: .
CDR3aa: CASSSVRFAGDSGNTIYF
CDR3nt: TGTGCCAGCAGCTCCGTCCGTTTTGCAGGGGACTCTGGAAACACCATATATTTT

j_gene: TRBJ2-7
v_gene: TRBV19
d_gene: TRBD1
abundance: .
CDR3aa: CASSIETGISYEQYF
CDR3nt: TGTGCCAGTAGTATAGAGACAGGGATCTCCTACGAGCAGTACTTC

j_gene: TRBJ1-2
v_gene: TRBV28
d_gene: .
abundance: many
CDR3aa: CASTPPGQFPYGYTF
CDR3nt: TGTGCCAGCACCCCACCCGGACAGTTTCCCTATGGCTACACCTTC

j_gene: TRBJ2-2
v_gene: TRBV20-1
d_gene: TRBD1
abundance: many
CDR3aa: CSARPEDRDGTGELFF
CDR3nt: TGCAGTGCTAGACCAGAAGACAGGGATGGCACCGGGGAGCTGTTTTTT

j_gene: TRBJ2-5
v_gene: TRBV12-3/TRBV12-4
d_gene: .
abundance: .
CDR3aa: CASSPQGWGQETQYF
CDR3nt: TGTGCCAGCAGTCCTCAGGGATGGGGGCAAGAGACCCAGTACTTC

j_gene: TRBJ2-2
v_gene: TRBV6-1
d_gene: .
abundance: .
CDR3aa: CASTLLITGTGELFF
CDR3nt: TGTGCCAGCACCCTACTGATCACAGGGACCGGGGAGCTGTTTTTT